Listed below are T cell receptor beta chains from one sample, sequenced in a study of neurological immune-mediated disorders. Each CDR3 protein is one row after TCRdb ran MiXCR on the 5' RACE reads. The table shows around 61,000 distinct CDR3 sequences, with roughly 5.6% occurring only once. Material for sequencing was PBMCs. The source is a human donor with multiple sclerosis. The donor label of this sample is uncertain. The CDR3 runs from the conserved cysteine through the conserved F or W.

TRBV20-1	TRBJ2-5	CSAGPRLAGVETQYF
TRBV20-1	TRBJ2-2	CSAEQGRGGTGELFF
TRBV27	TRBJ1-2	CASSSNHRGNYGYTF
TRBV3-1	TRBJ2-2	CASSQGPGGGDTGELFF
TRBV12-3/TRBV12-4	TRBJ1-5	CASSSYGSNQPQHF
TRBV18	TRBJ1-6	CASSPAGSRDSPLHF
TRBV3-1	TRBJ2-5	CASMGPGETQYF
TRBV5-1	TRBJ2-1	CASSLDGDSSYNEHF
TRBV6-6	TRBJ1-6	CASSYSTGGDSPLHF
TRBV5-1	TRBJ1-1	CASSLGGLGTEAFF
TRBV18	TRBJ1-1	CASSFGGDTEAFF
TRBV20-1	TRBJ1-2	CSARDRGQGAYGYTF
TRBV29-1	TRBJ2-5	CSVGLAGIQETQYF
TRBV5-1	TRBJ2-7	CASSFRESGEQYF
TRBV7-9	TRBJ2-7	CASSSDPYEQYF
TRBV20-1	TRBJ2-1	CSAHRDREPPVWIF